The 5 T cell receptor beta chains in this list originate from one sample, sequenced in a study of blood T cell repertoires in COVID-19. Assay: immunoSEQ multiplex PCR; the TCRdb copy retains only in-frame clones and omits some. The sample shows about 10,000 clones, roughly nine tenths of them seen only once. Material for sequencing was peripheral blood. Receptor source: a human donor in a cohort sampled during active COVID-19.

This chain uses TRBV30 with TRBJ2-5, with 9 bases aligning to TRBD1. V lost 5 bases to trimming and J lost 0 bases; unmatched junction nucleotides: 10. The CDR3 runs to 16 residues. Germline loops: CDR1 GTSNPN, CDR2 SVGIG (reference sequence). The CDR3 sequence: CAWGTGHNRDQETQYF. Here the CDR3 DNA reads TGTGCCTGGGGGACAGGGCATAACCGGGACCAAGAGACCCAGTACTTC.

The chain recombines TRBV19 with TRBJ2-1; weak D call: TRBD1 (6 bases). The CDR3 totals 17 residues. Germline lookup yields CDR1 LNHDA and CDR2 SQIVND (reference sequence). Trimming removed 2 bases from V and 0 bases from J, with 14 bases in between. CDR3 sequence reads: CASSILGTQRSYNEQFF. The CDR3 nucleotides read TGTGCCAGTAGTATACTTGGGACACAACGCTCCTACAATGAGCAGTTCTTC.

The chain couples TRBV14 to TRBJ2-5, with TRBD2 identical over 10 bases. With 4 bases clipped from V and 4 bases from J, the junction kept 3 bases outside the gene matches. The CDR3 covers 14 residues. The germline V gene has CDR1 SGHDN and CDR2 FVKESK. CDR3 DNA: TGTGCCAGCAGCCCCTGGACTAGCGGAGAGACCCAGTACTTC. Its protein product is CASSPWTSGETQYF.

V gene TRBV28 combines with J gene TRBJ1-5; 8 bases map to TRBD1. Germline V gene lookup returns CDR1 MDHEN and CDR2 SYDVKM. V was pared by 6 bases and J by 4 bases, with 14 bases of the junction left unmatched. The CDR3 has 17 residues. CDR3 sequence reads: CASSQPGQVDTNQPQHF. CDR3 coding DNA: TGTGCCAGCAGCCAACCGGGACAGGTCGACACTAATCAGCCCCAGCATTTT.

This sequence joins TRBV3-1 (or the pseudogene TRBV3-2) and TRBJ1-2, with 8 bases aligning to TRBD1. V lost 5 bases, J lost 4 bases, and 9 bases stayed unmatched. Per germline, CDR1 LGHDT and CDR2 YNNKEL (reference sequence). CDR3 length equals 15 residues. Here the CDR3 reads CASSSGQGSRYGYTF. The CDR3 bases are TGTGCCAGCAGCTCAGGACAGGGTTCCCGCTATGGCTACACCTTC.